This TCR beta chain was identified during a study of shared clonotypes between healthy human individuals. In the case of this clone: Its target is unknown.

Here immunoSEQ multiplex PCR was the method, and the copy in TCRdb shows in-frame clones only, minus some. This sample carries about 2.2 million clones, 93% of them seen once, and the ten largest clones take around 1.7%. Naivety among CD8 cells was defined by CD45RO negativity and positive CCR7 selection, thereby excluding terminally differentiated effector memory CD45RA+ cells. V dropped 1 base and J dropped 2 bases, with 10 bases sitting between them. Germline V gene sequence: CDR1 SGHDN, CDR2 FVKESK. The length of the CDR3 is 15 residues. Findings and limits, study-wide: Clonotype sharing among donors, it was expected, would be affected by sequencing depth.

This clonotype was sampled from a man between 18 and 35 years old in good health. Some clones in this sample may be carry-over from other donors' samples. The chain couples TRBV14 to TRBJ2-3; unclear D gene. The sequenced sample was naive CD8+ T cells from PBMCs. CDR3 coding DNA: TGTGCCAGCAGCCAAGGGGTCACCAACACAGATACGCAGTATTTT. Its translation is CASSQGVTNTDTQYF.